The sequence of this TCR beta chain was determined in a study of T cell repertoires in cytomegalovirus infection. On the study more broadly: Indications of both CMV infection and matching HLA type were provided by public TCR beta signatures.

Trimming took 1 base from V and 5 from J, leaving 7 bases between them. Germline values: CDR1 SGHAT, CDR2 FQNNGV. The CDR3 consists of 13 residues. MiXCR, run by TCRdb on the reads, gives a single entry per CDR3 protein. Among over 100,000 distinct CDR3 sequences listed, around 10% were seen once. This clonotype was seen a handful of times. Its antigen remains unidentified. The specimen was PBMCs, sequenced either directly or after in vitro stimulation (not recorded which). This clonotype was obtained from a human donor in good health (CMV status not recorded). Some clones in this sample may be carry-over from other donors' samples. This chain links TRBV11-2 with TRBJ2-3; no clear D gene. CDR3 sequence reads: CASSLVPGDTQYF. DNA for the CDR3: TGTGCCAGCAGCTTAGTCCCCGGAGATACGCAGTATTTT.